A single sample is the source of the 14 T cell receptor beta chains below, sequenced in a study of shared clonotypes between healthy human individuals. Assay used: immunoSEQ multiplex PCR; TCRdb lists only in-frame clones, some missing. The table has a few million clones, 90% to 95% seen once. Sequenced input: naive CD4+ T cells from PBMCs. The sample's subset: CD45RA+ positively selected. These receptor sequences come from a man aged 18 to 35 in good health. Some clones in this sample may be carry-over from other donors' samples.

This chain uses TRBV7-6 with TRBJ2-6; tentative D call: TRBD2 (5 bases). The CDR3 is 17 amino acids. Per the germline V gene, CDR1 is SGHVS and CDR2 is FNYEAQ. V was shortened by 0 bases and J by 2 bases, with 11 bases between the two germline ends. CDR3 nucleotide sequence: TGTGCCAGCAGCTTAGCGAGCTCCGGGGCTGGGGCCAACGTCCTGACTTTC. It codes for CASSLASSGAGANVLTF.

This chain joins TRBV7-9 and TRBJ2-3, with 10 bases aligning to TRBD1. Trimming at V came to 7 bases and at J to 6 bases, leaving 13 bases not matched to a gene. This CDR3 comprises 16 residues. Germline V gene sequence: CDR1 SEHNR, CDR2 FQNEAQ (reference sequence). CDR3 protein: CASTPGQDRGMDTQYF. DNA of the CDR3: TGTGCCAGCACCCCAGGGCAGGACAGGGGGATGGATACGCAGTATTTT.

As to this clone: This sample also contains other DNA sequences that code for the same CDR3. The V gene is TRBV2, the J gene TRBJ1-1; possible D gene TRBD1, 5 bases. Germline V gives CDR1 SNHLY, CDR2 FYNNEI. The CDR3 has 12 amino acids. The germline V and J ends were trimmed by 7 bases and 3 bases, with 9 bases remaining between them. In nucleotides, the CDR3 is TGTGCCAGCATTCGGGGCTACACTGAAGCTTTCTTT. This sequence encodes CASIRGYTEAFF.

The V call is TRBV5-1, the J call TRBJ1-1; unclear D gene. Germline CDR1 is SGHRS and CDR2 is YFSETQ. The CDR3 extends over 15 amino acids. V dropped 0 bases and J dropped 3 bases, with 12 bases sitting between them. The CDR3, as DNA: TGCGCCAGCAGCTTGGATCCATCTGGGGACACTGAAGCTTTCTTT. Its translation is CASSLDPSGDTEAFF.

The rearrangement links TRBV7-9 to TRBJ1-5; 7 bases map to TRBD1. This CDR3 region has 14 residues. The germline V gene encodes CDR1 SEHNR and CDR2 FQNEAQ (reference sequence). J was trimmed by 7 bases and V by 5 bases; bases with no gene match: 8. The CDR3 loop reads CASSPGGGYQPQHF. CDR3 nucleotides: TGTGCCAGCAGCCCAGGGGGAGGCTACCAGCCCCAGCATTTT.

This clone was recorded only once. V gene TRBV13 combines with J gene TRBJ2-7; 8 bases match TRBD1. Germline lookup yields CDR1 PRHDT and CDR2 FYEKMQ (reference sequence). With 6 bases clipped from V and 0 bases from J, the junction kept 10 bases outside the gene matches. The CDR3 extends over 16 amino acids. CDR3: CASSWSSGTGSYEQYF. The CDR3, as DNA: TGTGCCAGCAGTTGGTCGTCCGGGACAGGCTCCTACGAGCAGTACTTC.

The chain carries TRBV29-1 and TRBJ1-3; D perhaps matches TRBD1 (6 bases). V was shortened by 3 bases and J by 0 bases, with 12 bases between the two germline ends. The germline gives CDR1 SQVTM, CDR2 ANQGSEA. CDR3 length equals 15 residues. Here the CDR3 DNA reads TGCAGCGTTGATTTAACAGGGAGCTCTGGAAACACCATATATTTT. Translation: CSVDLTGSSGNTIYF.

The genes are TRBV2 and TRBJ1-5; D gene ambiguous. CDR3 length: 15 residues. Per the germline V gene, CDR1 is SNHLY and CDR2 is FYNNEI. V lost 4 bases and J lost 2, with 12 bases in between. The CDR3 loop is CASSGSLRGNQPQHF. CDR3 DNA: TGTGCCAGCAGTGGGTCTCTCCGTGGCAATCAGCCCCAGCATTTT.

As regards this clone: Additional DNA sequences in this sample encode the identical CDR3. The chain links TRBV7-3 to TRBJ2-3, with 12 positions matching TRBD2. CDR3 size: 15 residues. Trimming cost V 2 bases and J 4 bases; bases outside gene matches: 1. Germline-derived CDR1 and CDR2 are SGHTA and FQGTGA. Here the CDR3 DNA reads TGTGCCAGCAGCTTACTAGCGGGAGGGGCAGATACGCAGTATTTT. Translating gives CASSLLAGGADTQYF.

The V and J genes are TRBV19 and TRBJ1-1, with TRBD1 matching over 7 bases. V lost 3 bases to trimming and J lost 4 bases; unmatched junction nucleotides: 5. Germline assignment: CDR1 LNHDA and CDR2 SQIVND (reference sequence). CDR3 length: 14 amino acids. CDR3 nucleotide sequence: TGTGCCAGTAGTATGAGTTGGGACAGCACTGAAGCTTTCTTT. Its translation is CASSMSWDSTEAFF.

This clone appeared a few times. The V call is TRBV5-4, the J call TRBJ1-1; D ambiguous. Per the germline V gene, CDR1 is SGHNT and CDR2 is YYREEE (reference sequence). The CDR3 extends over 11 amino acids. V lost 0 bases and J 4 bases, leaving 1 base between the germline ends. The CDR3 region is CASSLATEAFF. CDR3 coding DNA: TGTGCCAGCAGCTTGGCCACTGAAGCTTTCTTT.

The chain employs TRBV18 and TRBJ2-5, with 9 nucleotides matching TRBD2. This CDR3 comprises 21 residues. The germline gives CDR1 KGHSH, CDR2 LQKENI. Trimming at V came to 2 bases and at J to 5 bases, leaving 24 bases not matched to a gene. The CDR3 DNA follows: TGTGCCAGCTCACCATTGCCCCCTAGCGGGGTTCCCTCTAACACGGTGGAGACCCAGTACTTC. This sequence encodes CASSPLPPSGVPSNTVETQYF.

J is TRBJ1-4 and V is TRBV30; D is undetermined. The CDR3 is 16 amino acids. Per germline, CDR1 GTSNPN and CDR2 SVGIG (reference sequence). V lost 2 bases to trimming and J lost 0 bases, with 13 bases between them. The CDR3 DNA sequence: TGTGCCTGGAGTATTGGGCAACCCGCAACTAATGAAAAACTGTTTTTT. Amino acids: CAWSIGQPATNEKLFF.

The chain joins TRBV20-1 to TRBJ2-1; D not resolved. V lost 7 bases to trimming and J lost 4 bases, with 8 bases between them. CDR1 and CDR2 (germline): DFQATT, SNEGSKA (reference sequence). The CDR3 contains 11 residues. The CDR3 DNA is TGCAGTGTTGCAGTTTACAATGAGCAGTTCTTC. This codes for CSVAVYNEQFF.